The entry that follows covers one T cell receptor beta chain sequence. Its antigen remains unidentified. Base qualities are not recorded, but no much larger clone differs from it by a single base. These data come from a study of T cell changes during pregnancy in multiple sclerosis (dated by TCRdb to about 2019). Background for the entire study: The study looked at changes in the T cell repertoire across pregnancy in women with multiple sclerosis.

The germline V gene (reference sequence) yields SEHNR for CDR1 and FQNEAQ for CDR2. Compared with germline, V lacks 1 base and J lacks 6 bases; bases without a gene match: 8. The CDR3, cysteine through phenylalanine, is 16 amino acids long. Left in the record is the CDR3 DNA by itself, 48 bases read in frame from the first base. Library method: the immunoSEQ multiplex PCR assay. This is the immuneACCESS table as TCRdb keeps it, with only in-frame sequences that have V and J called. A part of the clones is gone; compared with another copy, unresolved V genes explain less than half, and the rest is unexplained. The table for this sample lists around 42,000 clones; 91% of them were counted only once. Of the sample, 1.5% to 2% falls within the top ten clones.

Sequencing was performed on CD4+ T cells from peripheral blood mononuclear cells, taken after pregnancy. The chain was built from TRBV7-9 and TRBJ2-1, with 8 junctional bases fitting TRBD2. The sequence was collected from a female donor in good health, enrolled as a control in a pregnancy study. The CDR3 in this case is CASSLGGTSLANEQFF. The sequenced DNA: TGTGCCAGCAGCTTAGGTGGGACTAGTTTAGCCAATGAGCAGTTCTTC. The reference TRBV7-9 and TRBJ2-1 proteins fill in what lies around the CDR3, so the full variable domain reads DTGVSQNPRHKITKRGQNVTFRCDPISEHNRLYWYRQTLGQGPEFLTYFQNEAQLEKSRLLSDRFSAERPKGSFSTLEIQRTEQGDSAMYLCASSLGGTSLANEQFFGPGTRLTVL.